This T cell receptor beta chain comes out of a study of blood T cell dynamics during melanoma immunotherapy. The junction had 1 base not matched to a gene; V was cut back by 6 bases and J by 2 bases. Looked up from germline, CDR1 is MNHEY and CDR2 is SVGAGI. The CDR3 totals 13 residues. Indicated time point: week 3, after first cycle of checkpoint inhibitor. All DNA from each sorted CD8+ subset was loaded. Repertoires were generated with immunoSEQ multiplex PCR, while TCRdb's copy carries only in-frame clones and drops some. The sample gives 3,000 to 4,500 clones, about 96% of which show up once; 0.5% is in the top ten.

The TCR sequence derives from a human donor with melanoma. This sample comprised effector memory CD8+ T cells from blood, obtained from a patient treated with checkpoint blockade. V and J are TRBV6-5 and TRBJ1-2; TRBD1 agrees at 9 bases. This CDR3 is CASRGQGNYGYTF. The CDR3 nucleotides are TGTGCCAGCAGAGGACAGGGGAACTATGGCTACACCTTC.